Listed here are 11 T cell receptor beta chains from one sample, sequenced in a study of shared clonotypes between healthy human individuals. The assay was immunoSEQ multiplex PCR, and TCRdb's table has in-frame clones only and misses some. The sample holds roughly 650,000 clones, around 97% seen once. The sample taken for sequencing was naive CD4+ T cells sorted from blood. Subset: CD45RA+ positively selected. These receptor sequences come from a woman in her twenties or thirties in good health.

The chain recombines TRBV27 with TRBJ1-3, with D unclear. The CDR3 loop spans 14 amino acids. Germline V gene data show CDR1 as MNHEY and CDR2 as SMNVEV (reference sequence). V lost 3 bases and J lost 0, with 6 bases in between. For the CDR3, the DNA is TGTGCCAGCAGTTTCACCGGCTCTGGAAACACCATATATTTT. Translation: CASSFTGSGNTIYF.

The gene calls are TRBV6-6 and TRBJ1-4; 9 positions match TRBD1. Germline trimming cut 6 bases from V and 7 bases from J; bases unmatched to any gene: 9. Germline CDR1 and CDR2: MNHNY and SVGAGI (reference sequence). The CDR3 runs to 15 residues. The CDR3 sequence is CASRDSGQGFEKLFF. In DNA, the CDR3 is TGTGCCAGCAGGGACTCGGGACAGGGTTTTGAAAAACTGTTTTTT.

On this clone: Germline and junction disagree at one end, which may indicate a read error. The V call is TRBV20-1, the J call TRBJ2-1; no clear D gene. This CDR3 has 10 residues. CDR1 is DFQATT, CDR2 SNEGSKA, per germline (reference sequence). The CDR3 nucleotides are TGCAGTGCTAGAGATGGAACCTTGATCTTC. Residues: CSARDGTLIF.

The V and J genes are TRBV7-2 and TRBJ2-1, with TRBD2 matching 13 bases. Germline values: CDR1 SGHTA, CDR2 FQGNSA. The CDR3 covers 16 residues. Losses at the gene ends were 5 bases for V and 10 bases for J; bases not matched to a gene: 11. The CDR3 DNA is TGTGCCAGCAGCCTCCCGGGACTAGCGGGATCAGGGGAGCAGTTCTTC. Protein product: CASSLPGLAGSGEQFF.

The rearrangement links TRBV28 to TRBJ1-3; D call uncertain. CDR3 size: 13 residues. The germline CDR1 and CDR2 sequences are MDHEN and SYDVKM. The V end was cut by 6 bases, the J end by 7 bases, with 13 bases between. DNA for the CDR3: TGTGCCAGCAGCCCGGAGGGAGGGAACACCATATATTTT. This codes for CASSPEGGNTIYF.

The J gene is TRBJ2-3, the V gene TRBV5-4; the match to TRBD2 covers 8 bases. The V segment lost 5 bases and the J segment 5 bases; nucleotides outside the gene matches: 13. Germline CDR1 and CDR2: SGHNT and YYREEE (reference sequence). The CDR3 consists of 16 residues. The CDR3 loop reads CASSPRGGGPKDTQYF. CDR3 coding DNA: TGTGCCAGCAGTCCACGGGGGGGAGGGCCAAAAGATACGCAGTATTTT.

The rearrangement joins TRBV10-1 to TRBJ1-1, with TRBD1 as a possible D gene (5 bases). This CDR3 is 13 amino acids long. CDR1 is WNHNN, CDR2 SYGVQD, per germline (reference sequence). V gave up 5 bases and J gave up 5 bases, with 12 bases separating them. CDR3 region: CASSMGEGTEAFF. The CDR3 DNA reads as TGCGCCAGCAGTATGGGGGAGGGAACTGAAGCTTTCTTT.

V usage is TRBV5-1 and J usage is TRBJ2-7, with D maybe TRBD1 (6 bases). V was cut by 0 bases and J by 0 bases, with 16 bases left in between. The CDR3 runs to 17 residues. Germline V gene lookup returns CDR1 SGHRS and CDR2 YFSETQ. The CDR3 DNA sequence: TGCGCCAGCAGCTTGGGGGCCACAGGGCTGCCCTCCTACGAGCAGTACTTC. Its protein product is CASSLGATGLPSYEQYF.

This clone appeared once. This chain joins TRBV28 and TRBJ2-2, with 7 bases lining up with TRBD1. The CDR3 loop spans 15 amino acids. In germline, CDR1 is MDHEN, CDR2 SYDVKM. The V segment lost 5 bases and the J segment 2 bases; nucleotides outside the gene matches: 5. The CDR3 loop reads CASSVGQVNTGELFF. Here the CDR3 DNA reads TGTGCCAGCAGTGTCGGACAGGTTAACACCGGGGAGCTGTTTTTT.

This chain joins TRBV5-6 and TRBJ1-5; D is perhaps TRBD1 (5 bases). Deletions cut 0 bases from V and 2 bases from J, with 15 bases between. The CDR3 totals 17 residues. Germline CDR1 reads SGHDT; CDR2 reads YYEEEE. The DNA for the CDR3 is TGTGCCAGCAGCTTGGGGCCCCAGGGTCTCCGCAATCAGCCCCAGCATTTT. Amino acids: CASSLGPQGLRNQPQHF. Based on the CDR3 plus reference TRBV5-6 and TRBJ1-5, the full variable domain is DAGVTQSPTHLIKTRGQQVTLRCSPKSGHDTVSWYQQALGQGPQFIFQYYEEEERQRGNFPDRFSGHQFPNYSSELNVNALLLGDSALYLCASSLGPQGLRNQPQHFGDGTRLSIL.

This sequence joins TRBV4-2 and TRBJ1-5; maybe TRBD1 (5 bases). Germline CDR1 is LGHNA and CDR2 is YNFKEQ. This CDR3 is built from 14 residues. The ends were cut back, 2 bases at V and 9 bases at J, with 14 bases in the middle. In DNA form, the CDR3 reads TGTGCCAGCAGCCAACAACAGGTGGCTCGGCCCCAGCATTTT. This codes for CASSQQQVARPQHF.